This TCR beta chain was found in a study of blood T cell repertoires in COVID-19. CDR3 size: 14 residues. Germline CDR1 and CDR2: SGHAT and FQNNGV. Trimming shortened V by 5 bases and J by 8 bases, and 15 bases separated the two germline ends. Some clones are missing from TCRdb's copy, which holds only in-frame ones; the method was immunoSEQ multiplex PCR. The repertoire holds about 100,000 clones, with roughly 90% as singletons. The chain carries TRBV11-2 and TRBJ1-4, with TRBD1 as a possible D gene (6 bases). The source material was peripheral blood. This TCR derives from a woman aged 55-75 years with acute or convalescent COVID-19. The DNA of the CDR3 is TGTGCCAGCAGCAGTTCTGGGGGCGAAGAAAAACTGTTTTTT. Translating gives CASSSSGGEEKLFF.